The rows below give T cell receptor beta chains drawn from one sample of a study of post-analysis software for immune sequencing data. TCRdb re-analysed the PCR reads in MiXCR, keeping a single row per CDR3 protein. The sample records approximately 730,000 distinct CDR3 sequences, 25% to 30% being singletons. The specimen sequenced was blood. Receptors originate from a girl aged 10 to 17 with multiple sclerosis. Each CDR3 is given with its conserved first and last residue. Fields, in order: clone size, V gene, J gene, D gene, CDR3 DNA, CDR3 protein. D genes are given only for firm matches. Expanded clones are given a class, and other clones once, few, many or no size at all.

size: .; V: TRBV2; J: TRBJ2-3; D: TRBD2; DNA: TGTGCCAGCAGTGAAGGTTCGGGCGGGGGGACCTCGCAGTATTTT; CDR3: CASSEGSGGGTSQYF
size: .; V: TRBV7-2; J: TRBJ2-7; D: TRBD1; DNA: TGTGCCAGCAGCTGGACCGGGACAGGATTAATCGAGCAGTACTTC; CDR3: CASSWTGTGLIEQYF
size: .; V: TRBV15; J: TRBJ2-7; D: .; DNA: TGTGCCACCAGCAGAGATAGGCAGGGGAACCACGAGCAGTACTTC; CDR3: CATSRDRQGNHEQYF
size: many; V: TRBV29-1; J: TRBJ2-1; D: .; DNA: TGCAGCGTTTCTGGGAGCTCCTACAATGAGCAGTTCTTC; CDR3: CSVSGSSYNEQFF
size: .; V: TRBV7-2; J: TRBJ2-3; D: TRBD1; DNA: TGTGCCGGCAGCACTTGGACAGGGGCGGATACGCAGTATTTT; CDR3: CAGSTWTGADTQYF
size: .; V: TRBV12-3/TRBV12-4; J: TRBJ1-5; D: .; DNA: TGTGCCAGCAGGGCAACAGGGAGGGGTCAGCCCCAGCATTTT; CDR3: CASRATGRGQPQHF
size: many; V: TRBV14; J: TRBJ2-1; D: .; DNA: TGTGCCAGCAGCCAACGATACAATGAGCAGTTCTTC; CDR3: CASSQRYNEQFF
size: .; V: TRBV2; J: TRBJ1-1; D: .; DNA: TGTGCCAGCAGCCCTGGACAGATGCTTCGGGCTTTCTTT; CDR3: CASSPGQMLRAFF
size: .; V: TRBV28; J: TRBJ1-5; D: .; DNA: TGTGCCAGCAGTATCAGATACCGGGGCCTGAATCAGCCCCAGCATTTT; CDR3: CASSIRYRGLNQPQHF
size: few; V: TRBV18; J: TRBJ2-7; D: .; DNA: TGTGCCAGCTCAGGCGGGGAAGCATACGAGCAGTACTTC; CDR3: CASSGGEAYEQYF
size: many; V: TRBV29-1; J: TRBJ2-6; D: .; DNA: TGCAGCGTCACGAGCTCTGGGGCCAACGTCCTGACTTTC; CDR3: CSVTSSGANVLTF
size: .; V: TRBV18; J: TRBJ1-2; D: .; DNA: TGTGCCAGCTCACCATCGACAGCTAACTATGGCTACACCTTC; CDR3: CASSPSTANYGYTF
size: .; V: TRBV27; J: TRBJ2-5; D: .; DNA: TGTGCCAGCAGTTTATCGAGTTATCAAGAGACCCAGTACTTC; CDR3: CASSLSSYQETQYF
size: few; V: TRBV20-1; J: TRBJ2-7; D: TRBD2; DNA: TGCAGTACTACAACCTTCGGGACTAGCGGGGGCCTAGAGCAGTACTTC; CDR3: CSTTTFGTSGGLEQYF
size: few; V: TRBV24-1; J: TRBJ2-3; D: .; DNA: TGTGCCACCAGTGATTCCCCCATGGATACGCAGTATTTT; CDR3: CATSDSPMDTQYF
size: .; V: TRBV6-5; J: TRBJ2-5; D: .; DNA: TGTGCCAGCAGTTACTCAAGTCTTACCATGGGGGAGACCCAGTACTTC; CDR3: CASSYSSLTMGETQYF
size: few; V: TRBV3-1; J: TRBJ1-1; D: .; DNA: TGTGCCAGCAGCCACCCGGGAACCCCTGAAGCTTTCTTT; CDR3: CASSHPGTPEAFF